The 27 T cell receptor beta chains below were found in one sample sequenced in a study of CD8 T cells in ankylosing spondylitis. Study conclusions and caveats: A TCR beta motif of about eight highly homologous variants seemed to mark ankylosing spondylitis blood.

These TCRs' antigens remain unknown. TCRdb redid the calling of the 5' RACE reads with MiXCR, one entry per CDR3 protein. The repertoire holds under 550,000 distinct CDR3 sequences, with roughly 26% as singletons. The source material was blood, either unsorted or a sorted T cell fraction (not recorded which). The receptors were gathered from a male donor with ankylosing spondylitis.

This chain connects TRBV6-1 to TRBJ2-3; 12 bases fit TRBD2. The CDR3 loop spans 16 amino acids. V lost 5 bases and J lost 3; bases outside the gene matches: 6. Germline V CDR1 and CDR2: MNHNS, SASEGT. CDR3 nucleotide sequence: TGTGCCAGCAGTCCCCAGGGACTAGCGGGTACAGATACGCAGTATTTT. It yields the protein CASSPQGLAGTDTQYF.

This clonotype showed up just a few times. The CDR3 coding sequence is TGTGCCAGCAGCTTAATCAGGGGAGGTAATTCACCCCTCCACTTT. It specifies CASSLIRGGNSPLHF. The chain couples TRBV11-2 to TRBJ1-6; D perhaps matches TRBD1 (6 bases). The CDR3 sequence is 15 residues long. V shed 2 bases and J shed 6 bases, with 11 bases lying between them. Germline CDR1 reads SGHAT; CDR2 reads FQNNGV.

The chain employs TRBV7-7 and TRBJ2-1; TRBD2 matches 9 bases. The CDR3 has 16 residues. V lost 4 bases, J lost 0 bases, and 4 bases stayed unmatched. Germline CDR1 and CDR2: SSHAT and FNYEAQ (reference sequence). CDR3 sequence (DNA): TGTGCCAGCAGCTCCGGACTAGCGAGCTCCTACAATGAGCAGTTCTTC. Its protein is CASSSGLASSYNEQFF. Using reference TRBV7-7 and TRBJ2-1 for the parts outside the CDR3, the full variable domain is GAGVSQSPRYKVTKRGQDVTLRCDPISSHATLYWYQQALGQGPEFLTYFNYEAQPDKSGLPSDRFSAERPEGSISTLTIQRTEQRDSAMYRCASSSGLASSYNEQFFGPGTRLTVL.

There are a few counts of this clonotype. The DNA of the CDR3 is TGTGCCAGCAGCCGAGGGTCACCTAGGGACTACGAGCAGTACTTC. Translation: CASSRGSPRDYEQYF. J is TRBJ2-7 and V is TRBV3-1, with D perhaps TRBD2 (5 bases). Trimming pared 4 bases from V and 3 bases from J, leaving 16 bases between. CDR3 length: 15 residues. Germline V gene lookup returns CDR1 LGHDT and CDR2 YNNKEL (reference sequence).

The V call is TRBV7-2, the J call TRBJ2-5; D may match TRBD1 or TRBD2 (5 bases each). The CDR3 has 14 residues. Germline V gene data show CDR1 as SGHTA and CDR2 as FQGNSA. Trimming stripped 8 bases from V and 2 bases from J, with 15 bases between. The CDR3 bases are TGTGCCAGCGGAAAAGACAGAGGGCAAGAGACCCAGTACTTC. Its translation is CASGKDRGQETQYF.

For the CDR3, the DNA is TGTGCCATCAGTACAGGGGGAAGTGGGGCCAACGTCCTGACTTTC. As protein: CAISTGGSGANVLTF. This chain uses TRBV10-3 with TRBJ2-6, with 8 bases that match TRBD1. V lost 5 bases and J lost 3; bases outside the gene matches: 3. Germline V lookup: CDR1 ENHRY, CDR2 SYGVKD. The CDR3 has 15 residues.

The chain recombines TRBV27 with TRBJ1-2; 7 bases fit TRBD1. This CDR3 spans 13 amino acids. Germline CDR1 reads MNHEY; CDR2 reads SMNVEV (reference sequence). J lost 3 bases, V lost 6 bases, and 4 bases had no gene match. Here the CDR3 reads CASSRQGDYGYTF. CDR3 in DNA: TGTGCCAGCAGCCGACAGGGCGACTATGGCTACACCTTC.

V and J are TRBV5-6 and TRBJ2-7; D perhaps matches TRBD1 (5 bases). The ends were cut back, 2 bases at V and 7 bases at J, with 19 bases in the middle. Germline V lookup: CDR1 SGHDT, CDR2 YYEEEE. The CDR3 totals 15 residues. Written as DNA, the CDR3 is TGTGCCAGCAGCTTACCAATGGACACCAGCTATGAGCAGTACTTC. Translation gives CASSLPMDTSYEQYF.

The sample holds a few counts of this clonotype. V is TRBV7-9 and J is TRBJ2-5; D is undetermined. V lost 3 bases and J lost 5, with 7 bases in between. Germline V gene lookup returns CDR1 SEHNR and CDR2 FQNEAQ (reference sequence). This CDR3 region has 12 residues. The chain's CDR3 is CASSFGLETQYF. CDR3 coding DNA: TGTGCCAGCAGCTTCGGTTTGGAGACCCAGTACTTC.

J is TRBJ2-7 and V is TRBV27, with D perhaps given as TRBD1 or TRBD2 (6 bases each). CDR1 MNHEY and CDR2 SMNVEV come from the germline V gene (reference sequence). The V and J ends lost 4 bases and 0 bases respectively, with 22 bases between them. CDR3 size: 18 residues. In DNA form, the CDR3 reads TGTGCCAGCAGTTATAGAGGCCCCCGGGGGCCGAGCTCCTACGAGCAGTACTTC. Translated: CASSYRGPRGPSSYEQYF.

The V and J genes are TRBV29-1 and TRBJ2-7, with D unclear. Trimming removed 8 bases from V and 2 bases from J, with 13 bases in between. CDR1 and CDR2 from the germline V gene are SQVTM and ANQGSEA. This CDR3 region has 12 residues. The CDR3 is CSIRVIPYEQYF. The CDR3, as DNA: TGCAGCATACGGGTGATCCCCTACGAGCAGTACTTC.

The chain uses TRBV6-6 and TRBJ1-2; D uncertain. Looked up from germline, CDR1 is MNHNY and CDR2 is SVGAGI (reference sequence). CDR3 length equals 12 residues. Trimming removed 7 bases from V and 1 base from J, with 7 bases in between. Written as DNA, the CDR3 is TGTGCCAGCAACGCGGTTAACTATGGCTACACCTTC. It yields the protein CASNAVNYGYTF.

This CDR3 reads CASSRTGTSTDTQYF. CDR3 nucleotide sequence: TGTGCCAGCAGCCGGACAGGTACTAGCACAGATACGCAGTATTTT. The chain combines TRBV7-2 with TRBJ2-3; 7 bases are shared with TRBD1. Germline CDR1 SGHTA, CDR2 FQGNSA. This CDR3 contains 15 residues. V lost 5 bases to trimming and J lost 0 bases; unmatched junction nucleotides: 5.

The chain's CDR3 is CSAPRPGTYNEQFF. The CDR3 DNA is TGCAGTGCCCCTCGCCCGGGGACCTACAATGAGCAGTTCTTC. J is TRBJ2-1 and V is TRBV20-1; D perhaps matches TRBD2 (5 bases). CDR3 length: 14 residues. Between the trimmed V and J ends, which lost 6 bases and 2 bases, there was a span of 14 bases. The V gene's germline CDR1 is DFQATT and CDR2 SNEGSKA (reference sequence).

This clonotype was recorded a few times. The rearrangement joins TRBV20-1 to TRBJ1-1; D is possibly TRBD1 (5 bases). The V gene's germline CDR1 is DFQATT and CDR2 SNEGSKA (reference sequence). The CDR3 is 13 amino acids. The ends were cut back, 3 bases at V and 4 bases at J, with 12 bases in the middle. The CDR3 bases are TGCAGTGCTAGGGGGGGAGCTGCCACTGAAGCTTTCTTT. As protein: CSARGGAATEAFF.

This clonotype was detected a few times. The chain joins TRBV30 to TRBJ1-2; 7 nucleotides align to TRBD1. The germline V gene has CDR1 GTSNPN and CDR2 SVGIG (reference sequence). CDR3 length: 15 residues. J was trimmed by 2 bases and V by 3 bases; bases with no gene match: 9. Here the CDR3 DNA reads TGTGCCTGGAGACCCGGACAAGGGGGCAACTATGGCTACACCTTC. Amino acid sequence: CAWRPGQGGNYGYTF.

This clonotype came up a few times. The rearrangement joins TRBV5-1 to TRBJ2-5; 7 bases line up with TRBD1. V dropped 3 bases and J dropped 1; count of bases not matched to a gene: 3. The germline V gene has CDR1 SGHRS and CDR2 YFSETQ. This CDR3 has 14 residues. CDR3 sequence reads: CASSWGTVQETQYF. In nucleotides, the CDR3 is TGCGCCAGCAGCTGGGGGACAGTCCAAGAGACCCAGTACTTC.

Many counts were recorded for this clonotype. The chain employs TRBV30 and TRBJ2-2; D possibly corresponds to TRBD1 (6 bases). The CDR3 has 11 residues. Per the germline V gene, CDR1 is GTSNPN and CDR2 is SVGIG (reference sequence). CDR3 region: CARGFTGELFF. CDR3 in DNA: TGTGCGAGGGGGTTCACCGGGGAGCTGTTTTTT.

This clonotype was picked up a small number of times. The V call is TRBV11-1, the J call TRBJ1-1; D is possibly TRBD1 (6 bases). The V end was cut by 3 bases, the J end by 4 bases, with 9 bases between. Germline CDR1 SGHAT, CDR2 FQDESV (reference sequence). The CDR3 extends over 13 amino acids. The CDR3 loop reads CASSFGGLTEAFF. The CDR3 nucleotides read TGTGCCAGCAGCTTTGGGGGGCTCACTGAAGCTTTCTTT.

This clonotype was observed a few times. This rearrangement joins TRBV5-1 to TRBJ2-3; D is unresolved. Per germline, CDR1 SGHRS and CDR2 YFSETQ. Trimming pared 4 bases from V and 6 bases from J, leaving 15 bases between. This CDR3 region has 14 residues. The CDR3 coding sequence is TGCGCCAGCAGCCCAGGACGGACGGAGGATACGCAGTATTTT. Its protein product is CASSPGRTEDTQYF.

This clonotype was seen more than once but under ten times. The CDR3 DNA follows: TGCAGTGCTAGAGAACAGGGGGCTCGTGAAAAACTGTTTTTT. It yields the protein CSAREQGAREKLFF. The genes are TRBV20-1 and TRBJ1-4; 9 bases map to TRBD1. From germline, CDR1 is DFQATT and CDR2 SNEGSKA (reference sequence). Germline trimming cut 0 bases from V and 7 bases from J; bases unmatched to any gene: 3. The CDR3 loop spans 14 amino acids.

The chain employs TRBV4-1 and TRBJ2-7; TRBD2 aligns across 11 bases. With V trimmed by 1 base and J by 2 bases, 13 bases remained unmatched. The CDR3 has 19 residues. Germline CDR1 reads MGHRA; CDR2 reads YSYEKL. This CDR3 is CASSQGSASGRHPTYEQYF. CDR3 bases: TGCGCCAGCAGCCAAGGATCCGCTAGCGGGAGGCATCCCACCTACGAGCAGTACTTC.

This clonotype occurred a few times. The chain carries TRBV5-1 and TRBJ1-1, with TRBD1 matching 9 bases. The CDR3 spans 14 residues. The germline CDR1 and CDR2 sequences are SGHRS and YFSETQ. V gave up 3 bases and J gave up 11 bases; unmatched junction bases: 11. Written as DNA, the CDR3 is TGCGCCAGCAGCTCGACAGGGGGAACTTTTAGGGCTTTCTTT. This translates into CASSSTGGTFRAFF. Together with reference TRBV5-1 and TRBJ1-1, the CDR3 gives the full variable domain: KAGVTQTPRYLIKTRGQQVTLSCSPISGHRSVSWYQQTPGQGLQFLFEYFSETQRNKGNFPGRFSGRQFSNSRSEMNVSTLELGDSALYLCASSSTGGTFRAFFGQGTRLTVV.

This clonotype was found a few times. V is TRBV20-1 and J is TRBJ2-2, with D perhaps matching TRBD2 (5 bases). CDR1 and CDR2 from the germline V gene are DFQATT and SNEGSKA (reference sequence). The CDR3 consists of 13 residues. The germline V and J ends were trimmed by 6 bases and 8 bases, with 16 bases remaining between them. CDR3: CSAARHWEGELFF. CDR3 nucleotides: TGCAGTGCCGCCAGACACTGGGAGGGGGAGCTGTTTTTT.

This clonotype was counted at least ten times. The chain combines TRBV5-1 with TRBJ1-6; D gene ambiguous. The CDR3 runs 12 residues. CDR1 is SGHRS, CDR2 YFSETQ, per germline. V was trimmed by 5 bases and J by 10 bases, leaving 10 bases between them. CDR3 sequence (DNA): TGCGCCAGCAGTGACGAAGGGTCACCCCTCCACTTT. As protein: CASSDEGSPLHF.

A few counts support this clonotype. The V call is TRBV3-1, the J call TRBJ2-1; a weak D match, TRBD2 (5 bases). Trimming shortened V by 4 bases and J by 5 bases, and 21 bases separated the two germline ends. The CDR3 contains 17 residues. Germline CDR1 reads LGHDT; CDR2 reads YNNKEL (reference sequence). The CDR3 reads CASSRQLPSGPNNEQFF. Here the CDR3 DNA reads TGTGCCAGCAGCCGTCAACTCCCCAGCGGACCGAACAATGAGCAGTTCTTC.

V usage is TRBV6-1 and J usage is TRBJ1-2, with 8 bases fitting TRBD1. The CDR3 has 15 amino acids. In germline, CDR1 is MNHNS, CDR2 SASEGT. V shed 4 bases and J 4 bases; nucleotides not matched to a gene: 8. CDR3 DNA: TGTGCCAGCAGTGGAGTGGGACAGGCCGCCTATGGCTACACCTTC. As protein: CASSGVGQAAYGYTF.